This T cell receptor beta chain was profiled in a study of cytomegalovirus exposure and HLA in healthy donors. Study-level background: Among the roughly 370 genotyped donors, 70% to 85% were placed in the Caucasian-associated ancestry cluster.

The PCR made use of 60 Vbeta and 13 Jbeta primers. Libraries were prepared by immunoSEQ multiplex PCR; TCRdb keeps only in-frame clonotypes and omits some of them. This sample has about 82,000 clones, with around 10% found just once. Trimming took off 5 bases at V and 1 base at J, with 8 bases between the two ends. The CDR3 loop spans 13 amino acids. Germline V gene lookup returns CDR1 SGHDT and CDR2 YYEEEE. This clone was counted a few times. Its antigen is not known. Whole-study results and caveats: Several top significant clusters appeared, in a later analysis, to be linked to common viral pathogens. Because they were indistinguishable, some V segments, including TRBV6-2 and TRBV6-3, were excluded. Overall, roughly 150 TCR beta chains were annotated as cytomegalovirus-associated.

The clonotype comes from a man in his sixties in good health and CMV-seropositive. Sequencing was performed on PBMCs. This sequence joins TRBV5-6 and TRBJ2-3; D unclear. The CDR3 loop reads CASRNAGTDTQYF. The CDR3, as DNA: TGTGCCAGCAGGAATGCGGGCACAGATACGCAGTATTTT.